This T cell receptor beta chain was documented in a study of beta chain features in type 1 diabetes. Study results and caveats: TCRB repertoires of naive, central memory and Treg cells appeared more similar among patients than among healthy donors. Type 1 diabetes patients showed a moderate but significant shortening of TCRB CDR3s in all four CD4+ subsets.

Trimming cost V 4 bases and J 5 bases; bases outside gene matches: 9. The CDR3 loop spans 16 amino acids. Germline V gives CDR1 MGHRA, CDR2 YSYEKL. The authors took one heparinised blood draw, averaging approximately 110 mL, from each donor. Staining for CD45RO/CCR7/CD25/CD127/CD95/CD27 allowed sorting of CD4+ naive, central memory, regulatory and stem cell-like memory cells. Remarks on this clone: Its specificity is unknown.

Sequenced material consisted of expressed TCRB transcripts (all of the isolated RNA was reverse transcribed). The method was immunoSEQ multiplex PCR; TCRdb's version includes in-frame clones alone and lacks a portion of them. The sample shows 350,000 or so clones, around 20% of them seen only once. The TCR was taken from a woman aged 18-29 years in good health. Sequencing was performed on naive CD4+ T cells from blood. The genes are TRBV4-1 and TRBJ2-1; 9 bases match TRBD2. The CDR3 region has the DNA TGCGCCAGCAGCCTCCTAGGGCTAGCGGGGCACAATGAGCAGTTCTTC. This sequence encodes CASSLLGLAGHNEQFF.